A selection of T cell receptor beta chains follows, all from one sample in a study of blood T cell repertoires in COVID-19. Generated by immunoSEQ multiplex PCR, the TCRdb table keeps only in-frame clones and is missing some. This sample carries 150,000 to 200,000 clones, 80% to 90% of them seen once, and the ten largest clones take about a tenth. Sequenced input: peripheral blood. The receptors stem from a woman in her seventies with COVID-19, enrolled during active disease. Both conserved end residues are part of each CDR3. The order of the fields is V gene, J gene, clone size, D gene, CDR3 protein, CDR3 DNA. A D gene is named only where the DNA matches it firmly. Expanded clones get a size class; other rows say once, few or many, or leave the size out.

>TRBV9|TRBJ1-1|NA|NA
CASSEYQGLAEAFF
TGTGCCAGCAGCGAGTACCAGGGGCTCGCTGAAGCTTTCTTT
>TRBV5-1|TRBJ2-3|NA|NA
CASSLEAGRPTDTQYF
TGCGCCAGCAGCTTGGAGGCAGGCCGCCCCACAGATACGCAGTATTTT
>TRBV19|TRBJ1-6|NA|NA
CASSINRGESPLHF
TGTGCCAGTAGTATAAATCGGGGGGAGTCACCCCTCCACTTT
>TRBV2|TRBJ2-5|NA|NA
CASGGTKTQYF
TGTGCCAGCGGGGGGACCAAGACCCAGTACTTC
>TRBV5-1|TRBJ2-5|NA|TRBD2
CASSIRGLAGIETQYF
TGCGCCAGCAGCATTAGGGGACTAGCGGGGATAGAGACCCAGTACTTC
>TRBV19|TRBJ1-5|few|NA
CASSQPAGRNQPQHF
TGTGCCAGTAGTCAGCCAGCGGGACGAAATCAGCCCCAGCATTTT
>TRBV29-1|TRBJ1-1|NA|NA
CSYPSADEAFF
TGCAGCTATCCCTCTGCAGATGAAGCTTTCTTT
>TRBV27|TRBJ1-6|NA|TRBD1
CASRGGTANNSPLHF
TGTGCCAGCAGGGGTGGGACAGCTAATAATTCACCCCTCCACTTT
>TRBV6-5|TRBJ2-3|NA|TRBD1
CASSFGTGNTDTQYF
TGTGCCAGCAGTTTCGGGACAGGGAACACAGATACGCAGTATTTT
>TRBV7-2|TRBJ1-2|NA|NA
CASSKQGRDNFGYTF
TGTGCCAGCAGCAAACAGGGTCGAGATAACTTTGGCTACACCTTC
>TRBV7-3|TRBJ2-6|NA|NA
CASSRDSSPGANVLTF
TGTGCCAGCAGCCGAGACAGCTCGCCTGGGGCCAACGTCCTGACTTTC
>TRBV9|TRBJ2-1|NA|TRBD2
CASSVTVAGVGNEQFF
TGTGCCAGCAGCGTCACGGTAGCGGGGGTCGGAAATGAGCAGTTCTTC
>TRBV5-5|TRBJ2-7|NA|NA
CASSLVVSYEQYF
TGTGCCAGCAGCTTGGTAGTGTCCTACGAGCAGTACTTC
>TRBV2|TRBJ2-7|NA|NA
CARSKLSSYEQYF
TGTGCCAGGAGCAAGTTGAGCTCCTACGAGCAGTACTTC
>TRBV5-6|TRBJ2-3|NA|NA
CASSLTGGPPDTQYF
TGTGCCAGCAGCTTGACGGGGGGCCCCCCAGATACGCAGTATTTT
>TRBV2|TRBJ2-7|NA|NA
CAGGRDIYEQYF
TGTGCCGGAGGCCGGGACATCTACGAGCAGTACTTC
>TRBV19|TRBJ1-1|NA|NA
CASSIGRQYTEAFF
TGTGCCAGTAGTATAGGCCGACAGTACACTGAAGCTTTCTTT
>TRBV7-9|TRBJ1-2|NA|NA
CASSTQQGGYTF
TGTGCCAGCAGCACCCAACAGGGTGGCTACACCTTC
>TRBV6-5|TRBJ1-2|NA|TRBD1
CASSYSNRGDGYTF
TGTGCCAGCAGTTACTCGAACAGGGGCGATGGCTACACCTTC
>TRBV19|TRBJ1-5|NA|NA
CASTAYTNSPQHF
TGTGCCAGTACCGCGTACACTAATTCGCCCCAGCATTTT